A single T cell receptor beta chain is shown here with its context. V dropped 7 bases and J dropped 3 bases, with 18 bases sitting between them. CDR1 SQVTM and CDR2 ANQGSEA come from the germline V gene. The CDR3 contains 14 residues. This record belongs to a study of blood T cell repertoires in COVID-19. Study-wide context: Sources were T cells, B-cell-depleted T cells, or PBMCs; the material itself was cDNA or gDNA.

Profiled with immunoSEQ multiplex PCR; TCRdb holds only in-frame clones, not every one. Altogether roughly 50,000 clones are present, around 90% being singletons, with the ten largest covering roughly 13%. The chain links TRBV29-1 to TRBJ1-1; possibly TRBD1 for D (5 bases). Sequencing was done on a sample of peripheral blood. The receptor comes from an elderly man with acute or convalescent COVID-19. The CDR3 DNA sequence: TGCAGCGCCCGTCCACCTAACAGGCACACTGAAGCTTTCTTT. Translated: CSARPPNRHTEAFF.